This T cell receptor beta chain was documented in a study of control samples from healthy donors and cancer patients. Libraries were prepared by immunoSEQ multiplex PCR; TCRdb keeps only in-frame clonotypes and omits some of them. The table records 100,000 to 150,000 clones, around 87% of them present only once. Germline V lookup: CDR1 SGHKS, CDR2 YYEKEE (reference sequence). This CDR3 comprises 16 residues. Trimming left V 4 bases short and J 8 bases short, with 21 bases between. The chain uses TRBV5-5 and TRBJ1-4; D is unclear. The source material was blood. The origin of this receptor is a man between 60 and 70 years old in good health. CDR3 nucleotide sequence: TGTGCCAGCAGCCCCGCTTTTTGGCAACAAGGCGAAAAACTGTTTTTT. Amino acids: CASSPAFWQQGEKLFF.